Below, 20 T cell receptor beta chains from the same sample are listed, as sequenced in a study of T cell repertoires in cytomegalovirus infection. TCRdb re-called the reads through MiXCR, storing one row per CDR3 protein. The profile shows around 740,000 distinct CDR3 sequences, 35% to 45% of them singletons. The material sequenced was PBMCs. The receptors were sampled from a human donor in good health (CMV status not recorded). Some clones in this sample may be carry-over from other donors' samples.

V is TRBV28 and J is TRBJ2-2, with D possibly TRBD1 on 6 matching bases. Between the trimmed V and J ends, which lost 2 bases and 4 bases, there was a span of 11 bases. In germline, CDR1 is MDHEN, CDR2 SYDVKM. The CDR3 is made up of 15 amino acids. DNA for the CDR3: TGTGCCAGCAGTTTACCCGACAGGAGCACCGGGGAGCTGTTTTTT. As protein: CASSLPDRSTGELFF.

This chain joins TRBV6-5 and TRBJ2-3; the D is unclear. The CDR3 is 14 amino acids. V was trimmed by 5 bases and J by 2 bases, leaving 11 bases between them. Per the germline V gene, CDR1 is MNHEY and CDR2 is SVGAGI. The CDR3 loop is CASSDPHPTDTQYF. The CDR3 bases are TGTGCCAGCAGTGATCCCCACCCCACAGATACGCAGTATTTT.

The V call is TRBV20-1, the J call TRBJ2-3; 12 bases agree with TRBD2. The CDR3 loop spans 13 amino acids. The V gene end was trimmed by 8 bases and the J gene end by 6 bases; junction bases not matched to a gene: 6. From germline, CDR1 is DFQATT and CDR2 SNEGSKA (reference sequence). In DNA, the CDR3 is TGCAGTTCGACTAGCGGGAGACCGGATACGCAGTATTTT. Protein product: CSSTSGRPDTQYF.

This chain links TRBV7-2 with TRBJ2-3; 10 bases are shared with TRBD2. The CDR3 extends over 15 amino acids. Germline loops: CDR1 SGHTA, CDR2 FQGNSA. V trimming: 3 bases; J trimming: 4 bases; junction bases outside the gene matches: 4. The CDR3 nucleotides read TGTGCCAGCAGCTTCCAGCGGGGGGGCGCAGATACGCAGTATTTT. This codes for CASSFQRGGADTQYF.

The CDR3 spells CASSLDTTRSSPLHF. CDR3 DNA: TGCGCCAGCAGCCTGGACACCACTCGCTCGTCACCCCTCCACTTT. V gene TRBV5-1 combines with J gene TRBJ1-6, with D maybe TRBD1 (5 bases). With 4 bases removed from V and 10 bases from J, the gap between germline ends came to 18 bases. Per germline, CDR1 SGHRS and CDR2 YFSETQ. This CDR3 is built from 15 residues.

This chain's CDR3 is CASSLVAGPYNEQFF. CDR3 DNA: TGTGCCAGCAGCTTAGTTGCCGGCCCCTACAATGAGCAGTTCTTC. The rearrangement links TRBV11-3 to TRBJ2-1, with D unclear. Trimming pared 1 base from V and 2 bases from J, leaving 9 bases between. The CDR3 length is 15 residues. CDR1 and CDR2 (germline): SGHNT, YENEEA.

The V call is TRBV6-2 or TRBV6-3, the J call TRBJ2-5, with a weak D call TRBD2 (7 bases). Trimming left V 3 bases short and J 1 base short, with 18 bases between. This CDR3 spans 17 amino acids. Looked up from germline, CDR1 is MNHEY and CDR2 is SVGEGT. The DNA for the CDR3 is TGTGCCAGCAGTTATACCCTTCGCCGGGGGGCCCAAGAGACCCAGTACTTC. Its translation is CASSYTLRRGAQETQYF.

V is TRBV5-4 and J is TRBJ2-7, with 7 bases fitting TRBD2. Germline values: CDR1 SGHNT, CDR2 YYREEE (reference sequence). V was clipped by 6 bases and J by 2 bases; unmatched bases: 8. There are 14 residues in the CDR3. The CDR3 spells CASTSELAAYEQYF. As DNA, the CDR3 is TGTGCCAGCACCTCCGAGCTAGCGGCCTACGAGCAGTACTTC.

This clonotype has just a few counts. The rearrangement links TRBV20-1 to TRBJ2-1, with 13 bases aligning to TRBD2. The germline gives CDR1 DFQATT, CDR2 SNEGSKA (reference sequence). V shed 2 bases, J shed 0 bases, and the junction held 4 bases outside the gene matches. The CDR3 is 17 amino acids. The CDR3 nucleotides read TGCAGTGCTAGAAAGACTAGCGGGGGGTTCTCCTACAATGAGCAGTTCTTC. Its protein product is CSARKTSGGFSYNEQFF.

This clonotype was counted ten times or more. The V gene is TRBV7-6, the J gene TRBJ2-5; 8 bases match TRBD2. J was trimmed by 0 bases and V by 5 bases; bases with no gene match: 5. The CDR3 contains 15 residues. CDR1 is SGHVS, CDR2 FNYEAQ, per germline. In DNA, the CDR3 is TGTGCCAGCAGCATGTATAGCGGGAACCAAGAGACCCAGTACTTC. Its translation is CASSMYSGNQETQYF.

This clonotype was counted between two and nine times. V gene TRBV6-2 or TRBV6-3 combines with J gene TRBJ1-5, with 7 nucleotides matching TRBD1. Germline values: CDR1 MNHEY, CDR2 SVGEGT. V shed 6 bases, J shed 5 bases, and the junction held 7 bases outside the gene matches. The length of the CDR3 is 14 residues. The DNA for the CDR3 is TGTGCCAGCAGCCCCCCCAGGGGGGATCAGCCCCAGCATTTT. It encodes CASSPPRGDQPQHF.

This clonotype was picked up a small number of times. The V call is TRBV28, the J call TRBJ1-6; 7 positions agree with TRBD1. The CDR3 extends over 15 amino acids. V lost 7 bases, J lost 5 bases, and 8 bases stayed unmatched. Germline V gene data show CDR1 as MDHEN and CDR2 as SYDVKM. DNA of the CDR3: TGTGCCAGCAAGGAGACAGGGACGAATAATTCACCCCTCCACTTT. It codes for CASKETGTNNSPLHF.

This clonotype showed up just a few times. V is TRBV7-9 and J is TRBJ1-4; tentatively, D is TRBD1 (5 bases). This CDR3 is built from 15 residues. CDR1 and CDR2 from the germline V gene are SEHNR and FQNEAQ (reference sequence). Trimming removed 4 bases from V and 4 bases from J, with 13 bases in between. The CDR3: CASSYPTVDNEKLFF. CDR3 in DNA: TGTGCCAGCAGCTACCCGACAGTAGATAATGAAAAACTGTTTTTT.

This clonotype has just one count. This chain uses TRBV20-1 with TRBJ1-5; D not resolved. Trimming pared 6 bases from V and 2 bases from J, leaving 8 bases between. CDR1 is DFQATT and CDR2 is SNEGSKA in the germline V gene (reference sequence). The CDR3 has 12 amino acids. The CDR3 sequence is CSATRGNQPQHF. Written as DNA, the CDR3 is TGCAGTGCCACCCGAGGCAATCAGCCCCAGCATTTT.

The sample holds a few counts of this clonotype. J is TRBJ2-2 and V is TRBV20-1, with D tentatively TRBD1 or TRBD2 (6 bases each). From germline, CDR1 is DFQATT and CDR2 SNEGSKA (reference sequence). The CDR3 has 15 residues. Trimming took 6 bases from V and 3 from J, leaving 17 bases between them. The CDR3 sequence is CSARGVESDTGELFF. The CDR3 DNA reads TGCAGTGCGAGGGGGGTGGAATCGGACACCGGGGAGCTGTTTTTT.

The rearrangement links TRBV5-6 to TRBJ1-5; D might be TRBD1 (5 bases). This CDR3 has 16 residues. Germline V gives CDR1 SGHDT, CDR2 YYEEEE. Trimming pared 3 bases from V and 6 bases from J, leaving 19 bases between. The CDR3 DNA reads as TGTGCCAGCAGCTCATGGGGGAGGGGCGAGACTCAGCCCCAGCATTTT. Translated: CASSSWGRGETQPQHF. Using reference TRBV5-6 and TRBJ1-5 for the parts outside the CDR3, the full variable domain is DAGVTQSPTHLIKTRGQQVTLRCSPKSGHDTVSWYQQALGQGPQFIFQYYEEEERQRGNFPDRFSGHQFPNYSSELNVNALLLGDSALYLCASSSWGRGETQPQHFGDGTRLSIL.

Regarding this clonotype: Given a much more abundant clone one base away, this may be a read error. V and J are TRBV7-6 and TRBJ2-3, with D uncertain. Germline values: CDR1 SGHVS, CDR2 FNYEAQ. The CDR3 has 16 residues. CDR3 nucleotide sequence: TGTGCTAGCAACTTACGCCCCCAGCCGAGCACAGATACGCAGTATTTT. Protein product: CASNLRPQPSTDTQYF.

This clonotype appeared many times. The V and J genes are TRBV7-2 and TRBJ2-3; TRBD2 matches 7 bases. This CDR3 comprises 13 residues. In germline, CDR1 is SGHTA, CDR2 FQGNSA. V was pared by 8 bases and J by 6 bases, with 8 bases of the junction left unmatched. The CDR3 spells CASATGGSDTQYF. The DNA for the CDR3 is TGTGCCAGCGCGACCGGGGGGTCGGATACGCAGTATTTT.

This clonotype was recorded a few times. The chain employs TRBV27 and TRBJ1-5, with unresolved D. There are 13 residues in the CDR3. Germline loops: CDR1 MNHEY, CDR2 SMNVEV (reference sequence). The V and J ends lost 8 bases and 7 bases respectively, with 15 bases between them. In DNA, the CDR3 is TGTGCCAGCTCCGGCCGGGAGGCCCAGCCCCAGCATTTT. Residues: CASSGREAQPQHF.

The rearrangement joins TRBV5-1 to TRBJ2-7; 12 positions agree with TRBD1. CDR1 and CDR2 (germline): SGHRS, YFSETQ. The CDR3 is 15 residues long. V dropped 1 base and J dropped 7; count of bases not matched to a gene: 6. The CDR3 region is CASSLIGTGGEEQYF. DNA for the CDR3: TGCGCCAGCAGCTTGATCGGGACAGGGGGCGAGGAGCAGTACTTC.